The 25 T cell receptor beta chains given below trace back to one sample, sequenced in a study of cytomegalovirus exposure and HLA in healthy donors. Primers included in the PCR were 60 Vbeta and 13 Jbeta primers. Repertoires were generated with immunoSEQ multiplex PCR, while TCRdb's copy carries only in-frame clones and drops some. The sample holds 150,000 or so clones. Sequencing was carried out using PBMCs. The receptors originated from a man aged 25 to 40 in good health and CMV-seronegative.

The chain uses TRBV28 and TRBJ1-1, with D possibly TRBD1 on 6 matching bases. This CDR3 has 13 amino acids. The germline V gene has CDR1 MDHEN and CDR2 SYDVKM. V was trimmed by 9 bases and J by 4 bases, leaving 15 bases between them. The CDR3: CASQTGIPTEAFF. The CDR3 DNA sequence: TGTGCCAGTCAAACAGGGATTCCCACTGAAGCTTTCTTT.

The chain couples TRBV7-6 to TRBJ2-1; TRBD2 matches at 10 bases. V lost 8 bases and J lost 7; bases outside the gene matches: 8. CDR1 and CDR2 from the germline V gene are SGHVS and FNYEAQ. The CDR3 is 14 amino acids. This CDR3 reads CASLKREGRNEQFF. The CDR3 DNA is TGTGCCAGCCTTAAGCGGGAGGGTAGGAATGAGCAGTTCTTC.

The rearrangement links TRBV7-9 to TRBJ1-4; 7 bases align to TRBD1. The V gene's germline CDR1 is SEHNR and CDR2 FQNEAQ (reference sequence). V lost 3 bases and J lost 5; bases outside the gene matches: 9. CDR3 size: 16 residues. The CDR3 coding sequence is TGTGCCAGCAGCTTCATTGGGACAGCTAGGAATGAAAAACTGTTTTTT. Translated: CASSFIGTARNEKLFF. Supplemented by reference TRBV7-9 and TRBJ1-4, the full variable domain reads DTGVSQNPRHKITKRGQNVTFRCDPISEHNRLYWYRQTLGQGPEFLTYFQNEAQLEKSRLLSDRFSAERPKGSFSTLEIQRTEQGDSAMYLCASSFIGTARNEKLFFGSGTQLSVL.

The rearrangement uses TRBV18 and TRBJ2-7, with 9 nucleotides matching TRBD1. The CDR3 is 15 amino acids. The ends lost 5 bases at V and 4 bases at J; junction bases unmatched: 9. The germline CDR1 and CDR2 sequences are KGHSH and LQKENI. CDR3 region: CASSAGTGTGYEQYF. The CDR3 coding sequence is TGTGCCAGCTCAGCCGGGACAGGGACCGGATACGAGCAGTACTTC.

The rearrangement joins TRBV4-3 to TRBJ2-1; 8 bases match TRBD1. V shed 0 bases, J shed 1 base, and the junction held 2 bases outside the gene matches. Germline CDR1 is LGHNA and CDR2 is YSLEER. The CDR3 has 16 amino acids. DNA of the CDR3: TGCGCCAGCAGCCAAGATACAGGGGGGTCCTACAATGAGCAGTTCTTC. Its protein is CASSQDTGGSYNEQFF.

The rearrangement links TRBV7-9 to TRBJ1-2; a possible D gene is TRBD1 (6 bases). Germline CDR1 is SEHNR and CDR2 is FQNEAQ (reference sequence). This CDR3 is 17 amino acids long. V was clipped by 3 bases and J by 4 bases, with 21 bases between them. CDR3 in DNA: TGTGCCAGCAGCTTGTCAGGGGAACAGGTCCCATCCTATGGCTACACCTTC. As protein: CASSLSGEQVPSYGYTF. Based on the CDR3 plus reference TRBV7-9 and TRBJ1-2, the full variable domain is DTGVSQNPRHKITKRGQNVTFRCDPISEHNRLYWYRQTLGQGPEFLTYFQNEAQLEKSRLLSDRFSAERPKGSFSTLEIQRTEQGDSAMYLCASSLSGEQVPSYGYTFGSGTRLTVV.

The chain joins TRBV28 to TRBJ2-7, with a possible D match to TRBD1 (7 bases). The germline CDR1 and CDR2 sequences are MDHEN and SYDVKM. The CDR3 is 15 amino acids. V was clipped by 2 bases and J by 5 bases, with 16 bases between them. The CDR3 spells CASSLPQGGPDEQYF. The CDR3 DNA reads TGTGCCAGCAGTTTACCCCAGGGGGGACCGGACGAGCAGTACTTC.

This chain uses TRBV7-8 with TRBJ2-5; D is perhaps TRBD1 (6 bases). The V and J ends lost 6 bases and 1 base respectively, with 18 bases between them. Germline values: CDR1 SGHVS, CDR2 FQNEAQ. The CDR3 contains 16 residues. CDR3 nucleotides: TGTGCCAGCAGTTTCGACCCAATACAGGGCCAAGAGACCCAGTACTTC. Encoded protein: CASSFDPIQGQETQYF.

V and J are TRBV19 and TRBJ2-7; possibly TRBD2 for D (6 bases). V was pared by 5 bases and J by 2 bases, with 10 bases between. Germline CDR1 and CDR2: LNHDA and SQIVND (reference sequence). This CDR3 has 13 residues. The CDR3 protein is CASSRGLPYEQYF. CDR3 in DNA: TGTGCCAGTAGTCGGGGGTTACCCTACGAGCAGTACTTC.

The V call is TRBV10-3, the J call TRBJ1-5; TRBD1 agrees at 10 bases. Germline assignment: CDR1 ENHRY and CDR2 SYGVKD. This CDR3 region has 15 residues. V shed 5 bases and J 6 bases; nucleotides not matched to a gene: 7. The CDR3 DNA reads TGTGCCATCAGTCCAGACAGGGGGCTTGGTCAGCCCCAGCATTTT. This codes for CAISPDRGLGQPQHF.

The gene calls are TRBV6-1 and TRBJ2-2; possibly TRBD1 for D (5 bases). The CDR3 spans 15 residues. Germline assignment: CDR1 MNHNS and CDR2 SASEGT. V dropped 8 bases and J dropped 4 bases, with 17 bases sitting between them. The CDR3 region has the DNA TGTGCCAGCCTCCCGCGCAGGGTCACCACCGGGGAGCTGTTTTTT. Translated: CASLPRRVTTGELFF.

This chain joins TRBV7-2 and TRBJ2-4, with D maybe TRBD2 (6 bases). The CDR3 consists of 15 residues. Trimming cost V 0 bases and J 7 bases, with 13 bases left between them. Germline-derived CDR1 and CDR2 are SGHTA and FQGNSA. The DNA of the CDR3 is TGTGCCAGCAGCTTAGCGACTAGAAGCTGGAACATTCAGTACTTC. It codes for CASSLATRSWNIQYF.

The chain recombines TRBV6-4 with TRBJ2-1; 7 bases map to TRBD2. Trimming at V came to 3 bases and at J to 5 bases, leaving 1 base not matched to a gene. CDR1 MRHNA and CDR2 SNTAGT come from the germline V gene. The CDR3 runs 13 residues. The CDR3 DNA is TGTGCCAGCAGTGAAGGGACTAACAATGAGCAGTTCTTC. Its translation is CASSEGTNNEQFF.

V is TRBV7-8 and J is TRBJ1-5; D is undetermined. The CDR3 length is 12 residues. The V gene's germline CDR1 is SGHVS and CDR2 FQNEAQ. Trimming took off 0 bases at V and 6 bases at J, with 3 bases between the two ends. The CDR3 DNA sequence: TGTGCCAGCAGCTTAGCGCGTCAGCCCCAGCATTTT. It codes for CASSLARQPQHF. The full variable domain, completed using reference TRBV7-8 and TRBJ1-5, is GAGVSQSPRYKVAKRGQDVALRCDPISGHVSLFWYQQALGQGPEFLTYFQNEAQLDKSGLPSDRFFAERPEGSVSTLKIQRTQQEDSAVYLCASSLARQPQHFGDGTRLSIL.

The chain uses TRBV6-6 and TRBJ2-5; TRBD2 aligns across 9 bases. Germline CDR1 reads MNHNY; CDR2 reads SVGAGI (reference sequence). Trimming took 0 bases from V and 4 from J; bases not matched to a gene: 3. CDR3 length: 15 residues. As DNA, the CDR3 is TGTGCCAGCAGTTACTCGACACTAGCGGGAGAGACCCAGTACTTC. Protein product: CASSYSTLAGETQYF.

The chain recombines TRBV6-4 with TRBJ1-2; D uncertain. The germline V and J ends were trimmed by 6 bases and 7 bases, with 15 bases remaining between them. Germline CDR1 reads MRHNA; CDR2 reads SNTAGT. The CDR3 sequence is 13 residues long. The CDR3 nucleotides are TGTGCCAGCAGGGCGACAACGGCGGGTGGCTACACCTTC. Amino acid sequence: CASRATTAGGYTF.

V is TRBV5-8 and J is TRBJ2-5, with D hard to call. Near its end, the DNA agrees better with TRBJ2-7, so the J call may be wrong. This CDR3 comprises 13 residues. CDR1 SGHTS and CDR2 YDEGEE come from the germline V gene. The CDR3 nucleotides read TGTGCCAGCAGCTTGGGCAACTTCTACGAGCAGTACTTC. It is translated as CASSLGNFYEQYF.

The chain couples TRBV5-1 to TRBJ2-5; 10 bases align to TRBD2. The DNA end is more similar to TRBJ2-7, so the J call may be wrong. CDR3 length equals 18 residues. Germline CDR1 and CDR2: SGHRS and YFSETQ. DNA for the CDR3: TGCGCCAGCAGCTGGGACTTTCGAAGCGGGAGGGCCCTCGACGAGCAGTACTTC. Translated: CASSWDFRSGRALDEQYF.

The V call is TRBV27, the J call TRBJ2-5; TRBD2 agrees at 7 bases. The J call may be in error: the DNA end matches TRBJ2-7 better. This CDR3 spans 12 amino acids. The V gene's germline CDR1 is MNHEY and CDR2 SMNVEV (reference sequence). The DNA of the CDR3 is TGTGCCAGCCGGGGACTACCCTACGAGCAGTACTTC. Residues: CASRGLPYEQYF.

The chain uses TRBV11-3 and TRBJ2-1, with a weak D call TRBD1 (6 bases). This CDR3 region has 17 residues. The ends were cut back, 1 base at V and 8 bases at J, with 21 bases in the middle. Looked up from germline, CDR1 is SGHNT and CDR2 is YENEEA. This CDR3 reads CASSLAVSTGVTDEQFF. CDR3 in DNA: TGTGCCAGCAGCTTAGCGGTCTCGACAGGTGTGACCGATGAGCAGTTCTTC.

Written as DNA, the CDR3 is TGTGCCAGCAGGGGGCCCGAATCCTACAATGAGCAGTTCTTC. This translates into CASRGPESYNEQFF. The gene calls are TRBV7-9 and TRBJ2-1, with a possible D match to TRBD1 (5 bases). The CDR3 consists of 14 residues. Germline V CDR1 and CDR2: SEHNR, FQNEAQ (reference sequence). V lost 6 bases and J lost 1, with 10 bases in between. Complete variable domain (other parts from reference TRBV7-9 and TRBJ2-1): DTGVSQNPRHKITKRGQNVTFRCDPISEHNRLYWYRQTLGQGPEFLTYFQNEAQLEKSRLLSDRFSAERPKGSFSTLEIQRTEQGDSAMYLCASRGPESYNEQFFGPGTRLTVL.

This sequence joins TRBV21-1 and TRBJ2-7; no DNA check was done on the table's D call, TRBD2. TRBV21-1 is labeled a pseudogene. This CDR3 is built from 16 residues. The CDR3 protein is CASLRERIDVPYEQYF. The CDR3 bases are TGTGCCAGCTTAAGGGAGCGTATAGATGTACCCTACGAGCAGTACTTC.

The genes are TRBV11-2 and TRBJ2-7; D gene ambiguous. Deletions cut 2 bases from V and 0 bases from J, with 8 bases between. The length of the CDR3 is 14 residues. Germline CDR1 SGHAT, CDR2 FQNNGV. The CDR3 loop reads CASSLPPDSYEQYF. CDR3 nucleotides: TGTGCCAGCAGCTTACCCCCAGACTCCTACGAGCAGTACTTC.

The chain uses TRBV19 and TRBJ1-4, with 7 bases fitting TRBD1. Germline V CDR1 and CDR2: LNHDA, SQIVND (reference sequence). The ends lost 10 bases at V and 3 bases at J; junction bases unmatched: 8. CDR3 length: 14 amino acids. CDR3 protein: CATSGGSANEKLFF. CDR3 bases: TGTGCCACGTCAGGGGGGTCGGCTAATGAAAAACTGTTTTTT.

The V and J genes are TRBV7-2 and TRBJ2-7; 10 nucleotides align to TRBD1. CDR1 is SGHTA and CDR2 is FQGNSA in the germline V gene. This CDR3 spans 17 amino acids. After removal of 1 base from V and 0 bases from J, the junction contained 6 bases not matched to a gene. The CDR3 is CASSLGSGQGSSYEQYF. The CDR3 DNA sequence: TGTGCCAGCAGCTTAGGATCGGGACAGGGGAGCTCCTACGAGCAGTACTTC.